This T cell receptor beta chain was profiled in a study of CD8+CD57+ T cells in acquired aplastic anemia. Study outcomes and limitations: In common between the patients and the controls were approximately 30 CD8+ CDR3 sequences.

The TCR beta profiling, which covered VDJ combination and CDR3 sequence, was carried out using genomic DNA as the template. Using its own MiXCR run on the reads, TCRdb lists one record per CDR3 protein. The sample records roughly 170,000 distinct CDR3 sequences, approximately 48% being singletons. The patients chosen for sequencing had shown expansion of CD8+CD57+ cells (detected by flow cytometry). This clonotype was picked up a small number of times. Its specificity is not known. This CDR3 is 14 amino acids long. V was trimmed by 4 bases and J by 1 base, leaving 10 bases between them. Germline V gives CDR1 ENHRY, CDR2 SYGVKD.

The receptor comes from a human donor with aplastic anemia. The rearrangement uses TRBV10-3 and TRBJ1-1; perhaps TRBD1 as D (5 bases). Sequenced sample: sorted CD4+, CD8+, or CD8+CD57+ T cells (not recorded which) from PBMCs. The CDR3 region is CAISGTGGNTEAFF. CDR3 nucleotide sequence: TGTGCCATCAGTGGTACGGGGGGGAACACTGAAGCTTTCTTT.